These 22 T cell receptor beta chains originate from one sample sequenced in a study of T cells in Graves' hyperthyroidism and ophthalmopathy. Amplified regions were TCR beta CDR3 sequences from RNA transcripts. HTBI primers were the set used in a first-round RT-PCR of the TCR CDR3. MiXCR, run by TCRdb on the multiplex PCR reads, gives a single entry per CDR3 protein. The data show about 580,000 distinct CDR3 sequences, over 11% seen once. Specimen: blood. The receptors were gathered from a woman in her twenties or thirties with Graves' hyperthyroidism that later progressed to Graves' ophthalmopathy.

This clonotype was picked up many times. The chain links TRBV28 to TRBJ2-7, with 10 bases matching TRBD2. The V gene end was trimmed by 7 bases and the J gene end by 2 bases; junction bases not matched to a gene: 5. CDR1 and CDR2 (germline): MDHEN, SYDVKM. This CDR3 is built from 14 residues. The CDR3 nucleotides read TGTGCCAGCACTCGGACTAGCGGTACCTACGAGCAGTACTTC. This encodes CASTRTSGTYEQYF.

The CDR3 DNA sequence: TGTGCCAGCTCACCTCCGGGACTAGCGGGCCCCGGCGATGAGCAGTTCTTC. It is translated as CASSPPGLAGPGDEQFF. The chain couples TRBV18 to TRBJ2-1, with TRBD2 identical over 12 bases. V shed 3 bases, J shed 8 bases, and the junction held 11 bases outside the gene matches. The CDR3 consists of 17 residues. Germline assignment: CDR1 KGHSH and CDR2 LQKENI.

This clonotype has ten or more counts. The CDR3 is CASSPDRGQPQHF. The CDR3 DNA sequence: TGTGCCAGCAGCCCGGACAGGGGCCAGCCCCAGCATTTT. V gene TRBV11-2 combines with J gene TRBJ1-5; 9 bases are a match to TRBD1. From germline, CDR1 is SGHAT and CDR2 FQNNGV. The CDR3 runs 13 residues. Trimming cost V 5 bases and J 7 bases; bases outside gene matches: 3.

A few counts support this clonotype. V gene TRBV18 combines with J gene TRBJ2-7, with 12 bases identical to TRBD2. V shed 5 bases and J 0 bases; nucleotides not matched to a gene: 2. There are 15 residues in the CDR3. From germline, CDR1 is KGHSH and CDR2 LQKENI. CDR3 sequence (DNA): TGTGCCAGCTCAGCGACTAGCGGGGGCTCCTACGAGCAGTACTTC. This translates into CASSATSGGSYEQYF.

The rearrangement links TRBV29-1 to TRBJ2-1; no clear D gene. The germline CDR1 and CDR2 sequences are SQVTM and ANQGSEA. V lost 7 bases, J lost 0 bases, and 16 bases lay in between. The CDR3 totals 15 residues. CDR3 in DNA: TGCAGCGCGCCCGGGTTAAGGAGCTCCTACAATGAGCAGTTCTTC. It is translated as CSAPGLRSSYNEQFF.

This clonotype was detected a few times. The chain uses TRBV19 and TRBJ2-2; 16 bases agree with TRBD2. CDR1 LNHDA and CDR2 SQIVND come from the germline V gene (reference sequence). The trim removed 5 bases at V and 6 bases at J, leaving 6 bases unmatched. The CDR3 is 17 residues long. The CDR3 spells CASSGTSGRALAGELFF. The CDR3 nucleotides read TGTGCCAGTAGTGGGACTAGCGGGAGGGCCTTGGCCGGGGAGCTGTTTTTT.

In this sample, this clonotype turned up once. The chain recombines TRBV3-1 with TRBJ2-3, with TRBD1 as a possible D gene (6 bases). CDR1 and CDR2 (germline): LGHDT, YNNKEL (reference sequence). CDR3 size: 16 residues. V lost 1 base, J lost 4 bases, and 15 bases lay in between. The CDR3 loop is CASSQVGGIISDTQYF. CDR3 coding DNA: TGTGCCAGCAGCCAAGTAGGGGGAATAATTTCAGATACGCAGTATTTT.

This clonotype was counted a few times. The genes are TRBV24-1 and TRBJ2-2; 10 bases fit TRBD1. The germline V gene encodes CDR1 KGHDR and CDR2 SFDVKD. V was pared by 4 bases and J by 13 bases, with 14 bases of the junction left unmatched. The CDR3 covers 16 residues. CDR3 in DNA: TGTGCCACCAGTGAGCCCCGACAGGGGGCCCCGGTCGGGCTGTTTTTT. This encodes CATSEPRQGAPVGLFF.

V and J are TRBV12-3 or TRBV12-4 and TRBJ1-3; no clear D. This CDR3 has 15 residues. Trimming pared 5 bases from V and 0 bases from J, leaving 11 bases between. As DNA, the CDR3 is TGTGCCAGCAGTAGGTCGGGCCTCTCTGGAAACACCATATATTTT. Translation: CASSRSGLSGNTIYF.

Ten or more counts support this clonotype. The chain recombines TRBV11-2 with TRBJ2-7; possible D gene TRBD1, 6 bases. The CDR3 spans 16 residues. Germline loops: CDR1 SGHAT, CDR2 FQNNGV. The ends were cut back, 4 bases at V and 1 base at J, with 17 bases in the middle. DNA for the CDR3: TGTGCCAGCAGCTCCGTGTCCGGGACATTATCCTACGAGCAGTACTTC. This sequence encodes CASSSVSGTLSYEQYF.

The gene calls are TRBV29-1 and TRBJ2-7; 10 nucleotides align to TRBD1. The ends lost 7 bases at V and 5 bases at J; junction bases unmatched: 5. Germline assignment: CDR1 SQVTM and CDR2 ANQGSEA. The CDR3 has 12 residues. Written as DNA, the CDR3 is TGCAGCGGCCGGACAGGGGGGAACGAGCAGTACTTC. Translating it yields CSGRTGGNEQYF.

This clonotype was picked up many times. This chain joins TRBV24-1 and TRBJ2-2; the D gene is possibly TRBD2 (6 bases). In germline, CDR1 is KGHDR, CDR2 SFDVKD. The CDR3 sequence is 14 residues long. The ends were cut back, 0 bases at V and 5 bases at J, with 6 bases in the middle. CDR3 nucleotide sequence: TGTGCCACCAGTGATTTGGGGAGGACCGGGGAGCTGTTTTTT. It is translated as CATSDLGRTGELFF.

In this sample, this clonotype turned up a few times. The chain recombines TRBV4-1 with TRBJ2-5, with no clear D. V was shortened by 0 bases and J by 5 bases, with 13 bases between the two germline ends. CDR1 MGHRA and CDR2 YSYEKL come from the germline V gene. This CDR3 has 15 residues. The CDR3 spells CASSQDLGVKETQYF. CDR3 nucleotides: TGCGCCAGCAGCCAAGATCTTGGGGTAAAGGAGACCCAGTACTTC.

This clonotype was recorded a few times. The CDR3 is CASSDSEGANTEAFF. The CDR3 DNA follows: TGTGCCAGCAGTGACTCGGAGGGGGCCAACACTGAAGCTTTCTTT. V gene TRBV6-4 combines with J gene TRBJ1-1; 7 nucleotides agree with TRBD1. Germline V gives CDR1 MRHNA, CDR2 SNTAGT. The CDR3 sequence is 15 residues long. The ends lost 0 bases at V and 2 bases at J; junction bases unmatched: 3.

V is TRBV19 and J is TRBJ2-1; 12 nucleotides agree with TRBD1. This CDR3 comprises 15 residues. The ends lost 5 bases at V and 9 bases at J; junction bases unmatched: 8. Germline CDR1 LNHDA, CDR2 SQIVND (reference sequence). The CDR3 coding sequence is TGTGCCAGTAGTGCCCGGGACAGGGGGCACGGTGAGCAGTTCTTC. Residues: CASSARDRGHGEQFF.

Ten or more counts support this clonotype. For the CDR3, the DNA is TGTGCCTGGAGTGTTCTCGGGACAGCGGGAAACACCATATATTTT. Residues: CAWSVLGTAGNTIYF. The V and J genes are TRBV30 and TRBJ1-3, with 7 bases identical to TRBD1. CDR1 and CDR2 (germline): GTSNPN, SVGIG (reference sequence). V lost 0 bases and J lost 4; bases outside the gene matches: 6. CDR3 size: 15 residues.

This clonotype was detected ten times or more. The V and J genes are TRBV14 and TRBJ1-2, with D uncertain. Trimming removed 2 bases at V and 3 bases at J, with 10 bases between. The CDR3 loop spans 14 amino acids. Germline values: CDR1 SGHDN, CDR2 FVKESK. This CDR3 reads CASSQSIDDYGYTF. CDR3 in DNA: TGTGCCAGCAGCCAATCGATCGATGACTATGGCTACACCTTC. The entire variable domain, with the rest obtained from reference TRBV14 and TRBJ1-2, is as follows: EAGVTQFPSHSVIEKGQTVTLRCDPISGHDNLYWYRRVMGKEIKFLLHFVKESKQDESGMPNNRFLAERTGGTYSTLKVQPAELEDSGVYFCASSQSIDDYGYTFGSGTRLTVV.

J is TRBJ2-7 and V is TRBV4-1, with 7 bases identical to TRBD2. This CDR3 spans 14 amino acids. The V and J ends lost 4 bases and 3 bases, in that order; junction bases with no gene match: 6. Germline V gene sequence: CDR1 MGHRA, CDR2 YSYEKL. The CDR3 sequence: CASSPSRGDYEQYF. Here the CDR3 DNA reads TGCGCCAGCAGCCCCTCCCGGGGGGACTACGAGCAGTACTTC.

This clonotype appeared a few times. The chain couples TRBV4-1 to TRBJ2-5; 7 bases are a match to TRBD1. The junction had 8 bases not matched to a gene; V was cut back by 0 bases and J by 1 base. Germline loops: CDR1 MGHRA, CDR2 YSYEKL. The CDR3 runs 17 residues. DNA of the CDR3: TGCGCCAGCAGCCAAGAATCAACAGGGGAAATCCAAGAGACCCAGTACTTC. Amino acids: CASSQESTGEIQETQYF.

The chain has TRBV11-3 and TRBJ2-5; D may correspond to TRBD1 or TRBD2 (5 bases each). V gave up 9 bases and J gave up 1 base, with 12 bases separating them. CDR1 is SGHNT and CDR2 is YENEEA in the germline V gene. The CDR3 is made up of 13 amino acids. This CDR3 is CASSTGTQETQYF. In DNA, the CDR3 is TGTGCCAGTAGTACCGGGACCCAAGAGACCCAGTACTTC.

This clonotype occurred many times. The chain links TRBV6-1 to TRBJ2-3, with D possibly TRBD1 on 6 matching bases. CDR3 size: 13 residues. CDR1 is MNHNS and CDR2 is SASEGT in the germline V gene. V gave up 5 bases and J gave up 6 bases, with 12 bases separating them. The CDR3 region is CASSLTGLDTQYF. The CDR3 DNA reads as TGTGCCAGCAGTCTCACAGGGTTGGATACGCAGTATTTT.

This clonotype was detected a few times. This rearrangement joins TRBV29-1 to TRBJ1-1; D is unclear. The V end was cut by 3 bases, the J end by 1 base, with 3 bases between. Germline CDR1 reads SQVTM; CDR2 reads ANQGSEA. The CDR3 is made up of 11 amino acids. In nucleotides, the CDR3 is TGCAGCGTTGACAAGAACACTGAAGCTTTCTTT. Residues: CSVDKNTEAFF. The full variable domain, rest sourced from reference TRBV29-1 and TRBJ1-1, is SAVISQKPSRDICQRGTSLTIQCQVDSQVTMMFWYRQQPGQSLTLIATANQGSEATYESGFVIDKFPISRPNLTFSTLTVSNMSPEDSSIYLCSVDKNTEAFFGQGTRLTVV.